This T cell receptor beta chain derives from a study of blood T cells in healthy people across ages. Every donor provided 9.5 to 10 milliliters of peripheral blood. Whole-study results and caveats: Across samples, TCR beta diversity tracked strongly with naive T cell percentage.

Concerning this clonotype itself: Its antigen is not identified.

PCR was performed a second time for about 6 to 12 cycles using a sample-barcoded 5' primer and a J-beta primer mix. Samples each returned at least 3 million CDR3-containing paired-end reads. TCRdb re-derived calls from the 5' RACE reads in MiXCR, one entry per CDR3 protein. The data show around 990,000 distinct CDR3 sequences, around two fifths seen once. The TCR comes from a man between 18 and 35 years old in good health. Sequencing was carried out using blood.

The DNA for the CDR3 is TGTGCCATCAGCGCTCGACGGAATGAATACAATGAGCAGTACTTC. This codes for CAISARRNEYNEQYF. The rearrangement links TRBV10-3 to TRBJ2-7; D is unresolved. Germline V lookup: CDR1 ENHRY, CDR2 SYGVKD. The CDR3 contains 15 residues. Trimming cost V 6 bases and J 7 bases, with 22 bases left between them.